The clone carrying this T cell receptor beta chain was recorded at least ten times. Its cognate antigen is unknown. Subjects aged 18 to 65 presented with newly diagnosed hyperthyroidism of less than 2 months' duration. The source of the sample is a study of T cells in Graves' hyperthyroidism and ophthalmopathy. Study information: Peripheral blood draws took place at initial diagnosis, ahead of any treatment.

Study findings and constraints: Stable hyperthyroidism and ophthalmopathy were separated using 13 V-J signatures. The blood repertoire included most of the expanded thyroid clonotypes above 0.001.

The CDR3 runs to 15 residues. The V and J ends lost 1 base and 0 bases respectively, with 9 bases between them. The V gene's germline CDR1 is SGHVS and CDR2 FQNEAQ. TCR beta CDR3 regions were amplified from RNA transcripts. RT-PCR in the first round (using the HTBI primer set) targeted the TCR CDR3. MiXCR was run by TCRdb on the multiplex PCR reads, yielding one entry per CDR3 protein. The table has about 150,000 distinct CDR3 sequences, roughly a fifth seen once; the top ten hold 65% to 80%. The TCR comes from a woman in her fifties or sixties with Graves' hyperthyroidism that later progressed to Graves' ophthalmopathy. The chain uses TRBV7-8 and TRBJ1-1; D is undetermined. Sequencing used blood. CDR3 amino acids: CASSLGGGMNTEAFF. Here the CDR3 DNA reads TGTGCCAGCAGCTTAGGGGGAGGAATGAACACTGAAGCTTTCTTT. The full variable domain, in which reference TRBV7-8 and TRBJ1-1 provide the parts outside the CDR3, is GAGVSQSPRYKVAKRGQDVALRCDPISGHVSLFWYQQALGQGPEFLTYFQNEAQLDKSGLPSDRFFAERPEGSVSTLKIQRTQQEDSAVYLCASSLGGGMNTEAFFGQGTRLTVV.